This TCR beta chain originates from a study of T-cell reconstitution after alpha-beta-depleted transplantation in children. This clonotype appeared many times. Trimming cost V 2 bases and J 5 bases, with 11 bases left between them. CDR1 SGHRS and CDR2 YFSETQ come from the germline V gene. The CDR3 is made up of 15 amino acids. Unique molecular identifiers were incorporated into the prepared TCRbeta library. TCRdb redid the calling of the PCR reads with MiXCR, one entry per CDR3 protein. The table records roughly 400,000 distinct CDR3 sequences, just over 20% of them present only once. This TCR derives from a human donor who donated a stem cell graft to a child with acute myeloid leukemia. The chain joins TRBV5-1 to TRBJ1-6, with TRBD1 as a possible D gene (6 bases). The sequencing used PBMCs from the stem cell graft donor, collected from the stem cell graft. This CDR3 is CASSFGQSNNSPLHF. In DNA form, the CDR3 reads TGCGCCAGCAGCTTCGGACAGAGCAATAATTCACCCCTCCACTTT.